The T cell receptor (beta chain) described here comes from a study of cytomegalovirus exposure and HLA in healthy donors. Broader study findings: Later analysis demonstrated an association between a missense DCLRE1C variant and TCR beta V- and J-gene trimming.

CDR1 and CDR2 (germline): MGHDK, SYGVNS. The trim removed 6 bases at V and 10 bases at J, leaving 5 bases unmatched. The CDR3 consists of 11 residues. The study ran its PCR with 60 Vbeta and 13 Jbeta primers. As processed by the authors: Approximately 9.9 million shared chains were among the roughly 78 million unique TCR beta chains that a later analysis counted. The data were produced by immunoSEQ multiplex PCR, yet TCRdb's version contains in-frame clones alone and is incomplete. V and J calls and clone size are those listed in that table; D and trimming were worked out from the DNA. The sample has 120,000 to 150,000 clones, more than 55% seen once. As concerns this clone: Its target is not known.

This rearrangement joins TRBV25-1 to TRBJ1-1; 7 nucleotides agree with TRBD1. The clonotype originates from a woman aged 55-75 years in good health and CMV-seronegative. Sequencing was performed on PBMCs. The CDR3 nucleotides are TGTGCCAGCAGGGCACAGGGGAGAGCTTTCTTT. Residues: CASRAQGRAFF.